What follows are 4 T cell receptor beta chains derived from one specimen sequenced in a study of glioma-infiltrating T cells. Using RNA template, CDR3s of TCR alpha and beta were amplified with iRepertoire arm-PCR. TCRdb re-called the multiplex PCR reads through MiXCR, storing one row per CDR3 protein. The repertoire holds about 140,000 distinct CDR3 sequences, with about two fifths as singletons. Specimen: glioma tissue, nonneoplastic brain tissue, or PBMCs (not recorded which). The receptors were gathered from a human donor with low-grade glioma or glioblastoma, undergoing nonglioma brain surgery, or in good health (not recorded which).

V gene TRBV10-1 combines with J gene TRBJ1-2; D is ambiguous. From germline, CDR1 is WNHNN and CDR2 SYGVQD (reference sequence). CDR3 size: 13 residues. Trimming shortened V by 0 bases and J by 3 bases, and 5 bases separated the two germline ends. The CDR3 bases are TGCGCCAGCAGTGAGTCAAGGGACTATGGCTACACCTTC. It codes for CASSESRDYGYTF.

This chain links TRBV20-1 with TRBJ2-1; 8 bases agree with TRBD2. With V trimmed by 5 bases and J by 8 bases, 11 bases remained unmatched. The CDR3 length is 14 residues. Germline V lookup: CDR1 DFQATT, CDR2 SNEGSKA (reference sequence). In nucleotides, the CDR3 is TGCAGTGCTTTATTAGCGGGGAAGAGCGATGAGCAGTTCTTC. As protein: CSALLAGKSDEQFF.

This clonotype was seen a few times. This chain joins TRBV6-1 and TRBJ2-4; D may be TRBD2 (6 bases). Germline V gene sequence: CDR1 MNHNS, CDR2 SASEGT. The CDR3 has 12 amino acids. Between the trimmed V and J ends, which lost 6 bases and 5 bases, there was a span of 8 bases. DNA of the CDR3: TGTGCCAGCAGGCGGGACCAAAACATTCAGTACTTC. Its translation: CASRRDQNIQYF.

The chain uses TRBV4-1 and TRBJ2-3; D remains unclear. Germline CDR1 and CDR2: MGHRA and YSYEKL. The V end lost 0 bases, the J end lost 0 bases, and 10 bases lay between the germline ends. This CDR3 is 16 amino acids long. This CDR3 is CASSQEAASSTDTQYF. CDR3 nucleotide sequence: TGCGCCAGCAGCCAAGAAGCAGCGTCTAGCACAGATACGCAGTATTTT.